These T cell receptor beta chains were read from a single sample in a study of cytomegalovirus exposure and HLA in healthy donors. Profiling relied on immunoSEQ multiplex PCR, and the TCRdb table lists in-frame clones only, not all of them. The sample includes about 120,000 clones, about 76% of them seen just once. The sequenced sample consisted of PBMCs. The receptors shown here come from a man aged 55 to 70 in good health and CMV-seropositive. CDR3s include the opening cysteine and the closing phenylalanine or tryptophan. The order of the fields is clone size, V gene, J gene, D gene, CDR3 DNA, CDR3 protein. The D gene is left open where the match is weak. Some rows have no size entry. The others give once, few or many, or a class for an expanded clone.

>NA|TRBV27|TRBJ1-5|NA
TGTGCCAGCAGTACAGGGCGGCAGCCCCAGCATTTT
CASSTGRQPQHF
>few|TRBV5-1|TRBJ2-1|TRBD2
TGCGCCAGCAGCTTGGGACTAGCGGGGGGAACCCTCTACAATGAGCAGTTCTTC
CASSLGLAGGTLYNEQFF
>NA|TRBV7-9|TRBJ1-2|NA
TGTGCCAGCAGCCCTATCGGGAGGGCTAACTATGGCTACACCTTC
CASSPIGRANYGYTF
>NA|TRBV9|TRBJ2-1|TRBD2
TGTGCCAGCACGGGGGGGGCTTACAATGAGCAGTTCTTC
CASTGGAYNEQFF
>NA|TRBV27|TRBJ1-1|NA
TGTGCCAGCAGTTCCCAACAGAGGAACACTGAAGCTTTCTTT
CASSSQQRNTEAFF
>once|TRBV6-1|TRBJ1-5|NA
TGTGCCAGCGCTCTCCGGGGAGAAAGCAATCAGCCCCAGCATTTT
CASALRGESNQPQHF
>NA|TRBV30|TRBJ2-1|NA
TGTGCCTGGAGTGGACCCCGGGGAAGGCAGTTCTTC
CAWSGPRGRQFF
>NA|TRBV2|TRBJ2-1|NA
TGTGCCAGCAGTGAATCCAGGGCAGGGGAGCAGTTCTTC
CASSESRAGEQFF
>once|TRBV15|TRBJ2-1|TRBD2
TGTGCCACCAGCCCCCGGGGGGGTTCCTACAATGAGCAGTTCTTC
CATSPRGGSYNEQFF
>NA|TRBV9|TRBJ1-1|TRBD1
TGTGCCAGCAGCCCCCGCCGGACAGGGTGGAACACTGAAGCTTTCTTT
CASSPRRTGWNTEAFF
>few|TRBV5-1|TRBJ2-3|TRBD1
TGCGCCAGCAGCCAAACTGGACAGGGAACAGATACGCAGTATTTT
CASSQTGQGTDTQYF
>once|TRBV5-6|TRBJ2-3|NA
TGTGCCAGCAGCTTGGTATTGACAGATACGCAGTATTTT
CASSLVLTDTQYF
>NA|TRBV5-1|TRBJ1-2|NA
TGCGCCAGCAGCTTAATGGTTGCTAATAACTATGGCTACACCTTC
CASSLMVANNYGYTF
>NA|TRBV9|TRBJ2-3|NA
TGTGCCAGCACCCTCCGGGGAGATACGCAGTATTTT
CASTLRGDTQYF
>NA|TRBV13|TRBJ2-1|NA
TGTGCCAGCAGCCCCCGTCCCAGCGGGCGCGGGCATGAGCAGTTCTTC
CASSPRPSGRGHEQFF
>few|TRBV5-1|TRBJ1-2|TRBD1
TGCGCCAGCAGCCAACGTCCAAAGGGACAGGGCGGGTATGGCTACACCTTC
CASSQRPKGQGGYGYTF
>NA|TRBV29-1|TRBJ2-3|NA
TGCAGCGCCGCCGGAGTCACCAGTTTCAATACGCAGTATTTT
CSAAGVTSFNTQYF
>NA|TRBV7-9|TRBJ1-4|NA
TGTGCCAGCAGCTTAGCGGAGGGGACTGAAAAACTGTTTTTT
CASSLAEGTEKLFF
>NA|TRBV18|TRBJ1-1|NA
TGTGCCAGCTCACCAAATGGACAGAACACTGAAGCTTTCTTT
CASSPNGQNTEAFF
>NA|TRBV5-1|TRBJ1-1|NA
TGCGCCAGCAGCCCGCTTTTCATAGGAGTTAACACTGAAGCTTTCTTT
CASSPLFIGVNTEAFF
>once|TRBV7-2|TRBJ2-3|TRBD2
TGTGCCAGCAGCTTATTATGGGGGAGGGCTGGGGATACGCAGTATTTT
CASSLLWGRAGDTQYF
>NA|TRBV30|TRBJ2-6|TRBD2
TGTGCCTGGGTCCGGGGGGGCCTAGTTTTATCTGGGGCCAACGTCCTGACTTTC
CAWVRGGLVLSGANVLTF
>NA|TRBV5-6|TRBJ1-1|TRBD1
TGTGCCAGCAGCTTGACAGGGGACACTGAAGCTTTCTTT
CASSLTGDTEAFF
>NA|TRBV19|TRBJ2-4|TRBD1
TGTGCCAGTAAGGGGCCAGGGGGCTCGAGCATTCAGTACTTC
CASKGPGGSSIQYF
>few|TRBV5-1|TRBJ1-1|NA
TGCGCCAGCAGCCCGACGATGGGGCCTGAAGCTTTCTTT
CASSPTMGPEAFF
>NA|TRBV30|TRBJ1-1|NA
TGTGCCTGGAGTGCGACAGAGCGGGGCACTGAAGCTTTCTTT
CAWSATERGTEAFF
>NA|TRBV25-1|TRBJ1-5|NA
TGTGCCAGCAGTGAGGGGACATTTTATAGCAATCAGCCCCAGCATTTT
CASSEGTFYSNQPQHF
>NA|TRBV5-4|TRBJ2-3|NA
TGTGCCAGCAGTCACCGGGACAACGGTGATACGCAGTATTTT
CASSHRDNGDTQYF
>NA|TRBV5-1|TRBJ1-2|TRBD1
TGCGCCAGCAGCTTGCAGTTCGACAGGGCCCATGGCTACACCTTC
CASSLQFDRAHGYTF
>NA|TRBV9|TRBJ1-6|NA
TGTGCCACCGCCAAGGGGGTGTTGGATTCACCCCTCCACTTT
CATAKGVLDSPLHF
>NA|TRBV5-1|TRBJ2-7|TRBD1
TGCGCCAGCAGCTTGCAGGGGGCGAACTACGAGCAGTACTTC
CASSLQGANYEQYF
>once|TRBV2|TRBJ2-1|TRBD2
TGTGCCAGCGGTAGCGGGACGAGCTCCTACAATGAGCAGTTCTTC
CASGSGTSSYNEQFF
>NA|TRBV5-1|TRBJ1-1|TRBD1
TGCGCCAGCAGCTTGAGGCAGGGGGGTCAGGGGGCTTTCTTT
CASSLRQGGQGAFF
>NA|TRBV5-1|TRBJ2-5|TRBD1
TGCGCCAGCAGCTTGGGTTTACAGGGGGGCCAAGAGACCCAGTACTTC
CASSLGLQGGQETQYF
>NA|TRBV5-1|TRBJ1-1|TRBD1
TGCGCCAGCAGCCAGGACAGGGTCTTGGGTGAAGCTTTCTTT
CASSQDRVLGEAFF
>NA|TRBV5-4|TRBJ2-4|TRBD1
TGTGCCAGCAGCCCGGGACAGGGGCGTGGGGAAAACATTCAGTACTTC
CASSPGQGRGENIQYF
>NA|TRBV5-4|TRBJ1-6|NA
TGTGCCAGCAGAAACCGGGAGTCACCCCTCCACTTT
CASRNRESPLHF
>NA|TRBV28|TRBJ1-1|TRBD1
TGTGCCAGCAGTCTCGGACAGGGGAGGACTGAAGCTTTCTTT
CASSLGQGRTEAFF
>few|TRBV5-1|TRBJ2-7|TRBD2
TGCGCCAGCAGCTTGGAATCCGGGGGGTACGAGCAGTACTTC
CASSLESGGYEQYF
>NA|TRBV28|TRBJ2-7|TRBD1
TGTGCCAGCAGTTCGTGGACAGGGGCGGTCTACGAGCAGTACTTC
CASSSWTGAVYEQYF
>NA|TRBV9|TRBJ1-2|TRBD1
TGTGCCAGCAGCGTAGATCGGGACAGCATTTACTATGGCTACACCTTC
CASSVDRDSIYYGYTF
>few|TRBV18|TRBJ2-7|TRBD2
TGTGCCAGCTCACCACCGGGAGGGGACGAGCAGTACTTC
CASSPPGGDEQYF
>once|TRBV5-6|TRBJ1-6|TRBD1
TGTGCCAGCAGCTTGGGGACAGGGCCGAGCTCCTATAATTCACCCCTCCACTTT
CASSLGTGPSSYNSPLHF
>NA|TRBV5-8|TRBJ2-5|NA
TGTGCCAGCAGCACTGGGGGGCAAGAGACCCAGTACTTC
CASSTGGQETQYF
>NA|TRBV5-1|TRBJ2-5|NA
TGCGCCAGCAGCTTGGAGGCTAGACAAGAGACCCAGTACTTC
CASSLEARQETQYF
>few|TRBV28|TRBJ1-5|NA
TGTGCCAGCAGTTTAGGTCTAATCGGGTTCTTCAGCAATCAGCCCCAGCATTTT
CASSLGLIGFFSNQPQHF
>NA|TRBV5-4|TRBJ1-1|NA
TGTGCCAGCAGCTTGGATCCGGGGGTGAACACTGAAGCTTTCTTT
CASSLDPGVNTEAFF
>once|TRBV5-1|TRBJ2-7|TRBD1
TGCGCCAGCAGCTTGGACGGGACAGGGTGGGGATTACCCTACGAGCAGTACTTC
CASSLDGTGWGLPYEQYF
>NA|TRBV10-1|TRBJ2-3|TRBD2
TGCGCCAGCAGTGTCGGGGGGAGTAGCACAGATACGCAGTATTTT
CASSVGGSSTDTQYF